The next 26 T cell receptor beta chains were all read from a single sample in a study of beta chain features in type 1 diabetes. Of the isolated RNA, all was reverse transcribed, and so the sequenced material was expressed TCRB transcripts. Produced via immunoSEQ multiplex PCR; TCRdb's table is partial and in-frame only. The table includes about 900,000 clones, roughly a sixth detected once. Sample: naive CD4+ T cells from blood. These receptor sequences come from a woman aged 18-29 years in good health.

The rearrangement links TRBV5-8 to TRBJ2-2, with a tentative D call TRBD1 (5 bases). Per the germline V gene, CDR1 is SGHTS and CDR2 is YDEGEE. V was clipped by 2 bases and J by 0 bases, with 8 bases between them. CDR3 length: 15 residues. CDR3 nucleotide sequence: TGTGCCAGCAGCTTTCGACAGTCGAACACCGGGGAGCTGTTTTTT. Protein: CASSFRQSNTGELFF.

This clone was seen more than once but under ten times. The chain joins TRBV2 to TRBJ2-7; D not certain. The V and J ends lost 0 bases and 5 bases respectively, with 8 bases between them. The germline CDR1 and CDR2 sequences are SNHLY and FYNNEI. This CDR3 has 13 amino acids. The DNA of the CDR3 is TGTGCCAGCAGTGAAGCGCTTAGGGACGAGCAGTACTTC. It translates to CASSEALRDEQYF.

This clone was seen only a few times. V and J are TRBV4-3 and TRBJ2-1; TRBD2 matches 9 bases. With V trimmed by 4 bases and J by 12 bases, 10 bases remained unmatched. Germline CDR1 is LGHNA and CDR2 is YSLEER. The CDR3 has 14 residues. CDR3 bases: TGCGCCAGCAGCCGTATAGCGGGAGTGGGGCGGCAGTTCTTC. Translating gives CASSRIAGVGRQFF.

This clone appeared a few times. This CDR3 is also generated by other DNA sequences in the sample. The chain recombines TRBV15 with TRBJ2-5, with a possible D match to TRBD1 (5 bases). The germline V and J ends were trimmed by 0 bases and 2 bases, with 10 bases remaining between them. The germline CDR1 and CDR2 sequences are LNHNV and YYDKDF (reference sequence). CDR3 size: 15 residues. CDR3: CATSRDPTAQETQYF. The CDR3 region has the DNA TGTGCCACCAGCAGAGACCCGACAGCTCAAGAGACCCAGTACTTC.

This clone was picked up a small number of times. The chain combines TRBV5-1 with TRBJ2-3; weak D call: TRBD2 (5 bases). The CDR3 loop spans 14 amino acids. CDR1 SGHRS and CDR2 YFSETQ come from the germline V gene. V lost 2 bases and J lost 2, with 9 bases in between. For the CDR3, the DNA is TGCGCCAGCAGCTTATTCGGGAACACAGATACGCAGTATTTT. This encodes CASSLFGNTDTQYF.

The V gene is TRBV7-2, the J gene TRBJ1-2, with D hard to call. This CDR3 region has 17 residues. V lost 0 bases and J 7 bases, leaving 21 bases between the germline ends. CDR1 SGHTA and CDR2 FQGNSA come from the germline V gene. The chain's CDR3 is CASSLAVNLPPGRGYTF. CDR3 DNA: TGTGCCAGCAGCTTAGCGGTTAACCTCCCCCCTGGTCGTGGCTACACCTTC.

This chain joins TRBV18 and TRBJ2-1; D remains ambiguous. Looked up from germline, CDR1 is KGHSH and CDR2 is LQKENI. Trimming removed 3 bases from V and 7 bases from J, with 10 bases in between. This CDR3 has 13 amino acids. The CDR3, as DNA: TGTGCCAGCTCACCCTCCCTCGAAAATGAGCAGTTCTTC. Translating gives CASSPSLENEQFF.

The V call is TRBV5-8, the J call TRBJ2-3; unclear D gene. V lost 3 bases and J 5 bases, leaving 10 bases between the germline ends. The germline CDR1 and CDR2 sequences are SGHTS and YDEGEE. The CDR3 runs 13 residues. In nucleotides, the CDR3 is TGTGCCAGCAGCTCGAGGAGCGTAGATACGCAGTATTTT. As protein: CASSSRSVDTQYF.

The chain carries TRBV29-1 and TRBJ2-7; D unresolved. The germline CDR1 and CDR2 sequences are SQVTM and ANQGSEA. The CDR3 contains 13 residues. The V end was cut by 6 bases, the J end by 2 bases, with 14 bases between. CDR3 sequence reads: CSVGRGVTYEQYF. In DNA form, the CDR3 reads TGCAGCGTCGGAAGAGGAGTCACCTACGAGCAGTACTTC.

The V and J genes are TRBV11-2 and TRBJ2-6; D is perhaps TRBD1 (6 bases). The CDR3 length is 15 residues. With 5 bases removed from V and 1 base from J, the gap between germline ends came to 9 bases. Germline CDR1 is SGHAT and CDR2 is FQNNGV. The CDR3: CASSTQGSGANVLTF. The CDR3 DNA reads TGTGCCAGCAGCACACAGGGTTCTGGGGCCAACGTCCTGACTTTC.

This clone was counted only a few times. The chain employs TRBV7-2 and TRBJ2-7; perhaps TRBD2 as D (6 bases). CDR1 is SGHTA and CDR2 is FQGNSA in the germline V gene. CDR3 length: 15 residues. Deletions cut 5 bases from V and 2 bases from J, with 16 bases between. CDR3 protein: CASSRQGGVTYEQYF. Here the CDR3 DNA reads TGTGCCAGCAGCCGCCAGGGAGGAGTAACCTACGAGCAGTACTTC.

In this sample, this clone turned up once. This rearrangement joins TRBV7-6 to TRBJ1-5; D remains unclear. V was pared by 1 base and J by 10 bases, with 8 bases between. Looked up from germline, CDR1 is SGHVS and CDR2 is FNYEAQ. CDR3 length equals 12 residues. DNA for the CDR3: TGTGCCAGCAGCTTAGAGGTGGGTCCCCAGCATTTT. Translation gives CASSLEVGPQHF.

About this clone itself: The same CDR3 also results from other DNA sequences found in this sample. This CDR3 reads CASSLYGYGYTF. The CDR3 DNA reads as TGTGCCAGCAGTTTATATGGCTATGGCTACACCTTC. The chain uses TRBV28 and TRBJ1-2; D is ambiguous. CDR1 and CDR2 (germline): MDHEN, SYDVKM. The CDR3 is 12 amino acids. V lost 1 base, J lost 4 bases, and 4 bases lay in between.

This rearrangement joins TRBV7-9 to TRBJ2-7; 10 bases match TRBD1. From germline, CDR1 is SEHNR and CDR2 FQNEAQ (reference sequence). This CDR3 spans 14 amino acids. Trimming cost V 4 bases and J 5 bases; bases outside gene matches: 5. Written as DNA, the CDR3 is TGTGCCAGCAGCTCCGGGACAGGGGAACACGAGCAGTACTTC. It encodes CASSSGTGEHEQYF.

This clone has just a few counts. This rearrangement joins TRBV7-9 to TRBJ2-1; the match to TRBD2 covers 9 bases. The ends lost 5 bases at V and 9 bases at J; junction bases unmatched: 11. The CDR3 has 15 residues. Germline V CDR1 and CDR2: SEHNR, FQNEAQ (reference sequence). The CDR3 DNA is TGTGCCAGCAGCCGCTCCTTAGCGGGAGTCCTTGAGCAGTTCTTC. It translates to CASSRSLAGVLEQFF.

This clone was counted a few times. The chain links TRBV28 to TRBJ2-3, with 9 positions matching TRBD1. This CDR3 region has 15 residues. The germline gives CDR1 MDHEN, CDR2 SYDVKM. V lost 6 bases and J lost 7; bases outside the gene matches: 11. CDR3 coding DNA: TGTGCCAGCAGAGAAGCGGGACAGGGTTCATATACGCAGTATTTT. This translates into CASREAGQGSYTQYF. Full variable domain (missing parts from reference TRBV28 and TRBJ2-3): DVKVTQSSRYLVKRTGEKVFLECVQDMDHENMFWYRQDPGLGLRLIYFSYDVKMKEKGDIPEGYSVSREKKERFSLILESASTNQTSMYLCASREAGQGSYTQYFGPGTRLTVL.

The rearrangement uses TRBV7-2 and TRBJ2-4; 11 nucleotides align to TRBD2. The junction had 4 bases not matched to a gene; V was cut back by 3 bases and J by 0 bases. The CDR3 contains 17 residues. The germline V gene encodes CDR1 SGHTA and CDR2 FQGNSA. CDR3: CASSFRTSGGAKNIQYF. CDR3 DNA: TGTGCCAGCAGCTTTAGAACTAGCGGGGGAGCCAAAAACATTCAGTACTTC.

About this clone itself: Compared with germline, one end of the junction differs, possibly owing to a read error. The rearrangement joins TRBV7-2 to TRBJ2-7, with 11 bases aligning to TRBD2. The CDR3 sequence is 16 residues long. Germline CDR1 and CDR2: SGHTA and FQGNSA. In nucleotides, the CDR3 is TGTGCCAGCAGCTTACGAAGTAGCGGGAGGGCCTATGAGCAGTACTTC. Translating it yields CASSLRSSGRAYEQYF. Supplemented by reference TRBV7-2 and TRBJ2-7, the full variable domain reads GAGVSQSPSNKVTEKGKDVELRCDPISGHTALYWYRQSLGQGLEFLIYFQGNSAPDKSGLPSDRFSAERTGGSVSTLTIQRTQQEDSAVYLCASSLRSSGRAYEQYFGPGTRLTVT.

The chain joins TRBV5-6 to TRBJ2-7; TRBD1 matches 9 bases. V shed 0 bases, J shed 6 bases, and the junction held 7 bases outside the gene matches. The CDR3 is 15 residues long. The germline gives CDR1 SGHDT, CDR2 YYEEEE. The CDR3 bases are TGTGCCAGCAGCTTGGAGTGGGGACAGGGACGCGAGCAGTACTTC. The encoded protein is CASSLEWGQGREQYF.

The table lists this clone with a few counts. The same CDR3 arises from other DNA sequences in this sample as well. The V call is TRBV7-9, the J call TRBJ1-1; D unclear. Trimming left V 5 bases short and J 1 base short, with 5 bases between. Per germline, CDR1 SEHNR and CDR2 FQNEAQ (reference sequence). This CDR3 has 12 amino acids. This CDR3 reads CASSPENTEAFF. CDR3 nucleotides: TGTGCCAGCAGCCCCGAGAACACTGAAGCTTTCTTT.

This sequence joins TRBV11-2 and TRBJ1-2, with D possibly matching TRBD1 (5 bases). The germline V gene has CDR1 SGHAT and CDR2 FQNNGV. Trimming left V 0 bases short and J 8 bases short, with 13 bases between. The CDR3 extends over 14 amino acids. In DNA form, the CDR3 reads TGTGCCAGCAGCTTAGATGGGACGGCGTCGGGCTACACCTTC. The encoded protein is CASSLDGTASGYTF.

The rearrangement links TRBV28 to TRBJ2-3; 7 nucleotides match TRBD2. The CDR3 is 14 amino acids. The V segment lost 8 bases and the J segment 2 bases; nucleotides outside the gene matches: 7. The germline CDR1 and CDR2 sequences are MDHEN and SYDVKM. The chain's CDR3 is CASAWGGNTDTQYF. CDR3 bases: TGTGCCAGCGCCTGGGGGGGGAACACAGATACGCAGTATTTT.

A remark on this clone: An end of the junction differs from the germline gene, which may be a read error. This CDR3 is CAIREFYGDEQFF. The CDR3 coding sequence is TGTGCCATCAGGGAGTTCTACGGGGATGAGCAGTTCTTC. The V and J genes are TRBV10-3 and TRBJ2-1, with a possible D match to TRBD2 (5 bases). This CDR3 comprises 13 residues. Germline V CDR1 and CDR2: ENHRY, SYGVKD.

The V call is TRBV7-3, the J call TRBJ2-1, with D tentatively TRBD1 or TRBD2 (5 bases each). The germline V gene encodes CDR1 SGHTA and CDR2 FQGTGA. Trimming removed 4 bases at V and 5 bases at J, with 15 bases between. The CDR3 is 15 amino acids. The CDR3 DNA reads as TGTGCCAGCAGCTCGGTTGGGGACCACAACAATGAGCAGTTCTTC. Its protein product is CASSSVGDHNNEQFF.

V is TRBV7-2 and J is TRBJ2-7; 9 nucleotides agree with TRBD1. The CDR3 length is 14 residues. Germline loops: CDR1 SGHTA, CDR2 FQGNSA. Trimming at V came to 5 bases and at J to 4 bases, leaving 6 bases not matched to a gene. This CDR3 is CASSPPDRGYEQYF. For the CDR3, the DNA is TGTGCCAGCAGCCCACCGGACAGGGGTTACGAGCAGTACTTC.

This clone was detected only a few times. The CDR3 region is CASSPGRSSYNEQFF. For the CDR3, the DNA is TGTGCCAGCAGCCCAGGCCGGAGCTCCTACAATGAGCAGTTCTTC. This rearrangement joins TRBV7-8 to TRBJ2-1; unclear D gene. The CDR3 loop spans 15 amino acids. The V gene lost 5 bases and the J gene lost 0 bases, with 11 bases spanning the gap. Germline V gives CDR1 SGHVS, CDR2 FQNEAQ.